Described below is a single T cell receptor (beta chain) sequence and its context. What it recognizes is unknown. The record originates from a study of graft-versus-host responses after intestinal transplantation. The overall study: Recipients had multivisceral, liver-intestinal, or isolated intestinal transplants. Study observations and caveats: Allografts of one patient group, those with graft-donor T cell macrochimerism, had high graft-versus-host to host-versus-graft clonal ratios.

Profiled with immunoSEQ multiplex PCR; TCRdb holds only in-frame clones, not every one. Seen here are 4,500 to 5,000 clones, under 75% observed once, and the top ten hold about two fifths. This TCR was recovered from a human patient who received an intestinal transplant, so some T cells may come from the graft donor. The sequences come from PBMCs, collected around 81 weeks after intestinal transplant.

The chain's CDR3 is CASSPTSFETQYF. The CDR3 nucleotides are TGTGCCAGCAGTCCGACTAGTTTCGAGACCCAGTACTTC. The V and J genes are TRBV2 and TRBJ2-5, with D possibly TRBD2 on 6 matching bases. The V gene's germline CDR1 is SNHLY and CDR2 FYNNEI. Trimming left V 5 bases short and J 5 bases short, with 12 bases between. CDR3 length: 13 residues. Complete variable domain (other parts from reference TRBV2 and TRBJ2-5): EPEVTQTPSHQVTQMGQEVILRCVPISNHLYFYWYRQILGQKVEFLVSFYNNEISEKSEIFDDQFSVERPDGSNFTLKIRSTKLEDSAMYFCASSPTSFETQYFGPGTRLLVL.